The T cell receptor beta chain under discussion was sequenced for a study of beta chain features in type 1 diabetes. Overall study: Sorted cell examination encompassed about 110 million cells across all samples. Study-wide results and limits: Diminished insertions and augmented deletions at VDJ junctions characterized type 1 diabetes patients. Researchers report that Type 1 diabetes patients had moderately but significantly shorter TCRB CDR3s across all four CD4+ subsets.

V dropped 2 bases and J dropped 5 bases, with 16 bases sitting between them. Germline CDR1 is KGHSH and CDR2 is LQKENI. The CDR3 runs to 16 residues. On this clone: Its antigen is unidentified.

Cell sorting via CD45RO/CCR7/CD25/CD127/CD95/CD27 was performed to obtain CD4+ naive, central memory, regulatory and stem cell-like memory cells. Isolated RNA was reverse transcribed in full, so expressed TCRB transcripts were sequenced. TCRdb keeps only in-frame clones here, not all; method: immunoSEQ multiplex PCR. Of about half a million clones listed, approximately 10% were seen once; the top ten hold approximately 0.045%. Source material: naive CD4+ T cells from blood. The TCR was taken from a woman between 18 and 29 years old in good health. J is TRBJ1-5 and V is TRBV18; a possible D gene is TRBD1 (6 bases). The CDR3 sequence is CASSPNGGRGDQPQHF. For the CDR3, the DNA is TGTGCCAGCTCACCAAACGGGGGGCGCGGAGATCAGCCCCAGCATTTT.